This T cell receptor (beta chain) came from a study of T cell repertoires in cytomegalovirus infection. The overall study: Indicated by public TCR beta signatures were CMV infection and matching HLA type.

This CDR3 is 16 amino acids long. In germline, CDR1 is ENHRY, CDR2 SYGVKD. J was trimmed by 4 bases and V by 4 bases; bases with no gene match: 12. A single record per CDR3 protein comes from TCRdb applying MiXCR to the reads. The data show 160,000 or so distinct CDR3 sequences, with 17% seen just once and 15% to 20% held by the top ten. This rearrangement joins TRBV10-3 to TRBJ2-7; TRBD1 agrees at 8 bases. The source material was CD8+ T cells from PBMCs. The sequence was collected from a human donor in good health (CMV status not recorded). Some clones in this sample may be carry-over from other donors' samples. CDR3 sequence reads: CAISGTKDRETYEQYF. In DNA form, the CDR3 reads TGTGCCATCAGTGGCACCAAGGACAGGGAGACGTACGAGCAGTACTTC.